These 12 T cell receptor beta chains were sequenced from one sample in a study of T cells in Graves' hyperthyroidism and ophthalmopathy. RNA transcripts yielded amplified TCR beta CDR3 regions. HTBI primers drove first-round RT-PCR of the TCR CDR3. TCRdb redid the calling of the multiplex PCR reads with MiXCR, one entry per CDR3 protein. The sample gives hundreds of thousands of distinct CDR3 sequences, around 38% of which show up once; 7% to 10% is in the top ten. Sample: blood. These receptors were collected from a man aged 18 to 29 with Graves' hyperthyroidism.

This clonotype occurred many times. V usage is TRBV9 and J usage is TRBJ1-1, with unresolved D. V lost 1 base to trimming and J lost 1 base, with 5 bases between them. This CDR3 has 13 residues. Germline V gene lookup returns CDR1 SGDLS and CDR2 YYNGEE. CDR3 in amino acids: CASSVTSNTEAFF. For the CDR3, the DNA is TGTGCCAGCAGCGTAACGTCGAACACTGAAGCTTTCTTT.

This clonotype has ten or more counts. The chain employs TRBV10-2 and TRBJ1-1; possibly TRBD1 for D (5 bases). The CDR3 totals 14 residues. Germline V CDR1 and CDR2: WSHSY, SAAADI. With 6 bases removed from V and 2 bases from J, the gap between germline ends came to 13 bases. This CDR3 reads CASRLTAHNTEAFF. CDR3 nucleotide sequence: TGCGCCAGCAGATTGACAGCACACAACACTGAAGCTTTCTTT.

The sample holds many counts of this clonotype. V gene TRBV7-9 combines with J gene TRBJ1-3; D unresolved. The V gene lost 1 base and the J gene lost 4 bases, with 8 bases spanning the gap. CDR3 size: 14 residues. Per the germline V gene, CDR1 is SEHNR and CDR2 is FQNEAQ (reference sequence). The CDR3 nucleotides read TGTGCCAGCAGCTTAGTCAGAATCGGAAACACCATATATTTT. Its translation is CASSLVRIGNTIYF.

A few counts support this clonotype. The chain employs TRBV7-2 and TRBJ1-6, with TRBD1 as a possible D gene (5 bases). V was cut by 5 bases and J by 10 bases, with 21 bases left in between. Germline assignment: CDR1 SGHTA and CDR2 FQGNSA. The CDR3 extends over 16 amino acids. CDR3 nucleotide sequence: TGTGCCAGCAGCCTATTATTCGGGGGGTCGGGATCACCCCTCCACTTT. It yields the protein CASSLLFGGSGSPLHF.

This clonotype has a count of ten or more. V gene TRBV7-8 combines with J gene TRBJ2-7; 10 positions match TRBD1. With 6 bases clipped from V and 3 bases from J, the junction kept 8 bases outside the gene matches. Germline loops: CDR1 SGHVS, CDR2 FQNEAQ. This CDR3 is built from 15 residues. The CDR3 region is CASRHPGQGNYEQYF. CDR3 nucleotide sequence: TGTGCCAGCAGACATCCGGGACAGGGGAACTACGAGCAGTACTTC.

This clonotype came up a few times. CDR3 amino acids: CASSYTLGSQHF. The CDR3 DNA follows: TGTGCCAGTAGCTATACTCTGGGGTCCCAGCATTTT. The chain uses TRBV19 and TRBJ1-5; D gene unclear. The V and J ends lost 6 bases and 11 bases respectively, with 14 bases between them. The germline V gene has CDR1 LNHDA and CDR2 SQIVND (reference sequence). The CDR3 is made up of 12 amino acids.

Details on this clonotype: A much larger clonotype is one base distant, so this may be a read error. V is TRBV20-1 and J is TRBJ1-4; 8 bases map to TRBD1. CDR3 size: 14 residues. The germline gives CDR1 DFQATT, CDR2 SNEGSKA (reference sequence). CDR3 DNA sequence: TGCAGTGCACCTCCGGGACAGGACGGAGAAAAAATGTTTTTT. Its protein product is CSAPPGQDGEKMFF.

The rearrangement links TRBV9 to TRBJ2-7; D is perhaps TRBD1 or TRBD2 (6 bases each). The tail of the sequence fits TRBJ2-1 better, so the J call may be wrong. The CDR3 is 16 amino acids. Germline CDR1 and CDR2: SGDLS and YYNGEE. The CDR3 spells CASSVEGGRFPNEQFF. CDR3 bases: TGTGCCAGCAGCGTAGAGGGGGGTCGGTTCCCCAATGAGCAGTTCTTC.

The table lists this clonotype with many counts. The chain uses TRBV5-1 and TRBJ1-1; no firm D call. Deletions cut 4 bases from V and 2 bases from J, with 9 bases between. In germline, CDR1 is SGHRS, CDR2 YFSETQ. This CDR3 has 13 residues. Here the CDR3 reads CASSRMGNTEAFF. DNA of the CDR3: TGCGCCAGCAGCCGGATGGGTAACACTGAAGCTTTCTTT. Complete variable domain (other parts from reference TRBV5-1 and TRBJ1-1): KAGVTQTPRYLIKTRGQQVTLSCSPISGHRSVSWYQQTPGQGLQFLFEYFSETQRNKGNFPGRFSGRQFSNSRSEMNVSTLELGDSALYLCASSRMGNTEAFFGQGTRLTVV.

This clonotype appeared a few times. This rearrangement joins TRBV7-2 to TRBJ1-1; 8 nucleotides match TRBD1. V was clipped by 5 bases and J by 0 bases; unmatched bases: 11. Germline V gene lookup returns CDR1 SGHTA and CDR2 FQGNSA. This CDR3 contains 17 residues. The CDR3 DNA sequence: TGTGCCAGCAGCAGGGACAGGCACAGCTTGATGAACACTGAAGCTTTCTTT. It yields the protein CASSRDRHSLMNTEAFF. The complete variable domain, with remaining parts taken from reference TRBV7-2 and TRBJ1-1, reads GAGVSQSPSNKVTEKGKDVELRCDPISGHTALYWYRQSLGQGLEFLIYFQGNSAPDKSGLPSDRFSAERTGGSVSTLTIQRTQQEDSAVYLCASSRDRHSLMNTEAFFGQGTRLTVV.

At least ten counts were recorded for this clonotype. V gene TRBV15 combines with J gene TRBJ2-7; tentatively, D is TRBD1 (5 bases). The CDR3 spans 15 residues. The V gene's germline CDR1 is LNHNV and CDR2 YYDKDF (reference sequence). V shed 3 bases and J shed 0 bases, with 12 bases lying between them. The CDR3 DNA follows: TGTGCCACCAGCAGCCTCCGCGACAGCTCCTACGAGCAGTACTTC. Translating it yields CATSSLRDSSYEQYF.

This clonotype showed up many times. The gene calls are TRBV7-2 and TRBJ1-2; 9 positions agree with TRBD1. The CDR3 consists of 14 residues. CDR1 is SGHTA and CDR2 is FQGNSA in the germline V gene. V lost 4 bases to trimming and J lost 5 bases; unmatched junction nucleotides: 5. CDR3 amino acids: CASSWDRAGYGYTF. For the CDR3, the DNA is TGTGCCAGCAGCTGGGACAGGGCGGGATATGGCTACACCTTC.